The source of this T cell receptor (beta chain) is a study of CD8 T cells in Susac syndrome. Random hexamers were used to reverse transcribe an amount of roughly 0.45 to 1 ug RNA. TCRdb re-derived calls from the immunoSEQ multiplex PCR reads in MiXCR, one entry per CDR3 protein. The table shows roughly 250,000 distinct CDR3 sequences, with 90% to 97% occurring only once. Germline V gives CDR1 DFQATT, CDR2 SNEGSKA (reference sequence). The CDR3 extends over 14 amino acids. Trimming stripped 5 bases from V and 2 bases from J, with 14 bases between. The chain employs TRBV20-1 and TRBJ2-3, with D perhaps TRBD2 (5 bases). This clonotype was obtained from a human donor with Susac syndrome. The sample was CD4+ T cells from PBMCs. In nucleotides, the CDR3 is TGCAGTGCTGAAGGACTGTTAAACACAGATACGCAGTATTTT. Protein product: CSAEGLLNTDTQYF.